This is a list of T cell receptor beta chains from one sample in a study of cytomegalovirus exposure and HLA in healthy donors. Measured with immunoSEQ multiplex PCR; TCRdb has only the in-frame clones, and not every one. The sample yields some 140,000 clones, 75% to 85% seen once. The sequencing sample was made of PBMCs. These receptors all stem from a female donor in good health and CMV-seronegative. CDR3s include the opening cysteine and the closing phenylalanine or tryptophan. D genes are given only for firm matches. A row's size may be missing; if present it is once, few, many or a size class.

clone size: .
V gene: TRBV29-1
D gene: .
J gene: TRBJ2-3
CDR3 DNA: TGCAGCGTTGCTCAGGGTGGGGCAGATACGCAGTATTTT
CDR3 protein: CSVAQGGADTQYF

clone size: .
V gene: TRBV15
D gene: TRBD2
J gene: TRBJ2-1
CDR3 DNA: TGTGCCACCAGCAGAGCCAGCGGGAGATACAATGAGCAGTTCTTC
CDR3 protein: CATSRASGRYNEQFF

clone size: once
V gene: TRBV7-6
D gene: TRBD2
J gene: TRBJ2-7
CDR3 DNA: TGTGCCAGCAGCTTAGGCGGGAGGGGTGAGCAGTACTTC
CDR3 protein: CASSLGGRGEQYF

clone size: once
V gene: TRBV2
D gene: TRBD1
J gene: TRBJ2-7
CDR3 DNA: TGTGCCAGCAGCCTTCGACAGGGTAGGAACGAGCAGTACTTC
CDR3 protein: CASSLRQGRNEQYF

clone size: few
V gene: TRBV7-9
D gene: TRBD2
J gene: TRBJ2-7
CDR3 DNA: TGTGCCAGCAGCGAGGGGACTAGCGGGAGGGTGAGCGAGCAGTACTTC
CDR3 protein: CASSEGTSGRVSEQYF

clone size: .
V gene: TRBV6-1
D gene: TRBD1
J gene: TRBJ1-2
CDR3 DNA: TGTGCCAGCGTCCCGGACAGGGGGCTTGGCTACACCTTC
CDR3 protein: CASVPDRGLGYTF

clone size: .
V gene: TRBV20-1
D gene: TRBD1
J gene: TRBJ2-7
CDR3 DNA: TGCAGTGCTAGGACAGGGCTCGAGCAGTACTTC
CDR3 protein: CSARTGLEQYF

clone size: .
V gene: TRBV15
D gene: TRBD1
J gene: TRBJ2-7
CDR3 DNA: TGTGCCACCAGCACGGACAGGGGGTGGTACGAGCAGTACTTC
CDR3 protein: CATSTDRGWYEQYF

clone size: .
V gene: TRBV19
D gene: TRBD2
J gene: TRBJ2-1
CDR3 DNA: TGTGCCAGCAGGGGGGGCGGGAGGGCCAATGAGCAGTTCTTC
CDR3 protein: CASRGGGRANEQFF

clone size: .
V gene: TRBV15
D gene: TRBD1
J gene: TRBJ2-4
CDR3 DNA: TGTGCCACCAGCAGTCATACAGGGGGCCGAGACATTCAGTACTTC
CDR3 protein: CATSSHTGGRDIQYF

clone size: .
V gene: TRBV29-1
D gene: .
J gene: TRBJ1-2
CDR3 DNA: TGCAGCGCCTCCGGGTACTATGGCTACACCTTC
CDR3 protein: CSASGYYGYTF

clone size: .
V gene: TRBV6-1
D gene: .
J gene: TRBJ1-2
CDR3 DNA: TGTGCCACCTCGGTCGGTTTAGCTAACTATGGCTACACCTTC
CDR3 protein: CATSVGLANYGYTF

clone size: once
V gene: TRBV27
D gene: .
J gene: TRBJ2-7
CDR3 DNA: TGTGCCAGCAGTGCCACGGGTAGTTTGAATCGCGAGCAGTACTTC
CDR3 protein: CASSATGSLNREQYF

clone size: .
V gene: TRBV9
D gene: TRBD1
J gene: TRBJ2-7
CDR3 DNA: TGTGCCAGCAGCCTCGGGACAGGTGTACTCTACGAGCAGTACTTC
CDR3 protein: CASSLGTGVLYEQYF

clone size: .
V gene: TRBV2
D gene: TRBD1
J gene: TRBJ1-5
CDR3 DNA: TGTGCCAGCAGTGAGAACAGGGGTGGCAATCAGCCCCAGCATTTT
CDR3 protein: CASSENRGGNQPQHF

clone size: .
V gene: TRBV7-2
D gene: .
J gene: TRBJ1-1
CDR3 DNA: TGTGCCAGCAGACCCCCAGGACAGTTGCGGAACACTGAAGCTTTCTTT
CDR3 protein: CASRPPGQLRNTEAFF

clone size: .
V gene: TRBV9
D gene: TRBD1
J gene: TRBJ2-2
CDR3 DNA: TGTGCCAGCAGCATCACCGGGACAGGGGGCACCGGGGAGCTGTTTTTT
CDR3 protein: CASSITGTGGTGELFF

clone size: .
V gene: TRBV27
D gene: TRBD2
J gene: TRBJ2-3
CDR3 DNA: TGTGCCAGCAGACTTAGCGGGGGGCCACACACAGATACGCAGTATTTT
CDR3 protein: CASRLSGGPHTDTQYF

clone size: .
V gene: TRBV29-1
D gene: .
J gene: TRBJ2-3
CDR3 DNA: TGCACCGTTCCACTTTCGAACACAGATACGCAGTATTTT
CDR3 protein: CTVPLSNTDTQYF

clone size: .
V gene: TRBV7-9
D gene: .
J gene: TRBJ1-1
CDR3 DNA: TGTGCCAGCAGCCTGACAGGCACTGAAGCTTTCTTT
CDR3 protein: CASSLTGTEAFF

clone size: .
V gene: TRBV5-1
D gene: .
J gene: TRBJ1-4
CDR3 DNA: TGCGCCAGCACCGTTCAGGCCGGTAATGAAAAACTGTTTTTT
CDR3 protein: CASTVQAGNEKLFF

clone size: .
V gene: TRBV5-4
D gene: .
J gene: TRBJ1-1
CDR3 DNA: TGTGCCAGCAGCTACAGGGAGATGAACACTGAAGCTTTCTTT
CDR3 protein: CASSYREMNTEAFF

clone size: once
V gene: TRBV28
D gene: .
J gene: TRBJ2-1
CDR3 DNA: TGTGCCAGCAGTTGGTATCGGGACTCCGTCTACAATGAGCAGTTCTTC
CDR3 protein: CASSWYRDSVYNEQFF

clone size: .
V gene: TRBV6-5
D gene: .
J gene: TRBJ1-2
CDR3 DNA: TGTGCCAGCAGTTACTCGCTAGGGGTTGGCTATGGCTACACCTTC
CDR3 protein: CASSYSLGVGYGYTF

clone size: .
V gene: TRBV4-3
D gene: .
J gene: TRBJ1-2
CDR3 DNA: TGCGCCAGCAGCCAAGGAGAATCCAGGAACTATGGCTACACCTTC
CDR3 protein: CASSQGESRNYGYTF

clone size: .
V gene: TRBV27
D gene: TRBD1
J gene: TRBJ1-2
CDR3 DNA: TGTGCCAGCAGTCACAACCGGGACAGGGTCGGCTACACCTTC
CDR3 protein: CASSHNRDRVGYTF

clone size: few
V gene: TRBV25-1
D gene: .
J gene: TRBJ1-2
CDR3 DNA: TGTGCCAGCAGTGACTCAGTGTCTCACTATGGCTACACCTTC
CDR3 protein: CASSDSVSHYGYTF

clone size: .
V gene: TRBV27
D gene: TRBD2
J gene: TRBJ2-3
CDR3 DNA: TGTGCCAGCAGTTTATTTAGCGGGAATCGAGATACGCAGTATTTT
CDR3 protein: CASSLFSGNRDTQYF

clone size: .
V gene: TRBV6-5
D gene: .
J gene: TRBJ2-1
CDR3 DNA: TGTGCCAGCTTCTCTGGGGGGGAGCAGTTCTTC
CDR3 protein: CASFSGGEQFF

clone size: .
V gene: TRBV4-1
D gene: TRBD2
J gene: TRBJ2-5
CDR3 DNA: TGCGCCAGCAGCCTCTTAGCGGGGCCAGAGCAGACCCAGTACTTC
CDR3 protein: CASSLLAGPEQTQYF

clone size: .
V gene: TRBV28
D gene: .
J gene: TRBJ1-3
CDR3 DNA: TGTGCCAGCAGTCCCCCGGCAGGGTTCTCTGGAAACACCATATATTTT
CDR3 protein: CASSPPAGFSGNTIYF

clone size: once
V gene: TRBV19
D gene: TRBD2
J gene: TRBJ2-5
CDR3 DNA: TGTGCCAGTAAAGGGAGGGCCGGTAGGCACCAAGAGACCCAGTACTTC
CDR3 protein: CASKGRAGRHQETQYF

clone size: once
V gene: TRBV27
D gene: .
J gene: TRBJ1-2
CDR3 DNA: TGTGCCAGCAGTTTCCGTTATGGCTACACCTTC
CDR3 protein: CASSFRYGYTF

clone size: .
V gene: TRBV6-5
D gene: .
J gene: TRBJ2-7
CDR3 DNA: TGTGCCAGCAGGAATCCAGGGGCCTACGAGCAGTACTTC
CDR3 protein: CASRNPGAYEQYF

clone size: .
V gene: TRBV13
D gene: .
J gene: TRBJ1-1
CDR3 DNA: TGTGCCAGCACCCCATGGGCCTCGATGAACACTGAAGCTTTCTTT
CDR3 protein: CASTPWASMNTEAFF

clone size: .
V gene: TRBV7-6
D gene: .
J gene: TRBJ2-5
CDR3 DNA: TGTGCCAGCAGCTTAACCGCAGGCCCAGAGACCCAGTACTTC
CDR3 protein: CASSLTAGPETQYF

clone size: .
V gene: TRBV5-6
D gene: .
J gene: TRBJ2-3
CDR3 DNA: TGTGCCAGCAGCCCTTACGCGGCAGGGGCTAGCACAGATACGCAGTATTTT
CDR3 protein: CASSPYAAGASTDTQYF

clone size: .
V gene: TRBV7-9
D gene: .
J gene: TRBJ2-3
CDR3 DNA: TGTGCCAGCAGCATCCTTCGGGGAAGCGCAGATACGCAGTATTTT
CDR3 protein: CASSILRGSADTQYF

clone size: .
V gene: TRBV5-4
D gene: .
J gene: TRBJ1-2
CDR3 DNA: TGTGCCAGCAGCCCCGTGGGGAGGAACTGTGGCTACACCTTC
CDR3 protein: CASSPVGRNCGYTF

clone size: .
V gene: TRBV7-2
D gene: .
J gene: TRBJ2-6
CDR3 DNA: TGTGCCAGCAGCTCCGGGAGCTCTGGGGCCAACGTCCTGACTTTC
CDR3 protein: CASSSGSSGANVLTF

clone size: .
V gene: TRBV4-2
D gene: TRBD2
J gene: TRBJ2-1
CDR3 DNA: TGTGCCAGCAGCCAAGACCGCGGGGGGACCGATGAGCAGTTCTTC
CDR3 protein: CASSQDRGGTDEQFF

clone size: .
V gene: TRBV6-4
D gene: TRBD2
J gene: TRBJ2-2
CDR3 DNA: TGTGCCAGCATTAGGAGCGGGACGAACACCGGGGAGCTGTTTTTT
CDR3 protein: CASIRSGTNTGELFF

clone size: .
V gene: TRBV12-5
D gene: .
J gene: TRBJ2-5
CDR3 DNA: TGTGCTAGTGGTTTGGTACAGGGTGGGCAAGAGACCCAGTACTTC
CDR3 protein: CASGLVQGGQETQYF

clone size: .
V gene: TRBV25-1
D gene: TRBD1
J gene: TRBJ1-5
CDR3 DNA: TGTGCCAGCACGGACAGGGGGAATCAGCCCCAGCATTTT
CDR3 protein: CASTDRGNQPQHF

clone size: .
V gene: TRBV11-2
D gene: .
J gene: TRBJ1-2
CDR3 DNA: TGTGCCAGCAGCTCACAGGGTTATGGCTACACCTTC
CDR3 protein: CASSSQGYGYTF

clone size: .
V gene: TRBV7-2
D gene: .
J gene: TRBJ1-3
CDR3 DNA: TGTGCCAGCAGTCTAATCCCCACCAGGGGAGCCGGAAACACCATATATTTT
CDR3 protein: CASSLIPTRGAGNTIYF